The present entry profiles one TCR beta chain with its context. The junction departs from the called germline gene at one end, perhaps through a read error. The data belong to a study of neoadjuvant anti-PD-1 for oral cavity cancer. The repertoire was sequenced with immunoSEQ multiplex PCR; TCRdb's copy has only in-frame clones and lacks some. Of about 12,000 clones listed, around 70% are singletons. Germline V gene sequence: CDR1 SSHAT, CDR2 FNYEAQ (reference sequence). The CDR3 extends over 14 amino acids. As to time point: after neoadjuvant nivolumab, at surgical resection. PBMCs were not maintained or expanded in culture before analysis.

The origin of this receptor is a person aged 40 to 85 with oral cavity squamous cell carcinoma. The input for sequencing was PBMCs, taken after nivolumab (anti-PD-1) treatment. The chain carries TRBV7-7 and TRBJ2-2; D unresolved. The CDR3: CASSPPGGTGELFF. CDR3 in DNA: TGTGCTAGCAGCCCCCCGGGTGGCACCGGGGAGCTGTTTTTT.